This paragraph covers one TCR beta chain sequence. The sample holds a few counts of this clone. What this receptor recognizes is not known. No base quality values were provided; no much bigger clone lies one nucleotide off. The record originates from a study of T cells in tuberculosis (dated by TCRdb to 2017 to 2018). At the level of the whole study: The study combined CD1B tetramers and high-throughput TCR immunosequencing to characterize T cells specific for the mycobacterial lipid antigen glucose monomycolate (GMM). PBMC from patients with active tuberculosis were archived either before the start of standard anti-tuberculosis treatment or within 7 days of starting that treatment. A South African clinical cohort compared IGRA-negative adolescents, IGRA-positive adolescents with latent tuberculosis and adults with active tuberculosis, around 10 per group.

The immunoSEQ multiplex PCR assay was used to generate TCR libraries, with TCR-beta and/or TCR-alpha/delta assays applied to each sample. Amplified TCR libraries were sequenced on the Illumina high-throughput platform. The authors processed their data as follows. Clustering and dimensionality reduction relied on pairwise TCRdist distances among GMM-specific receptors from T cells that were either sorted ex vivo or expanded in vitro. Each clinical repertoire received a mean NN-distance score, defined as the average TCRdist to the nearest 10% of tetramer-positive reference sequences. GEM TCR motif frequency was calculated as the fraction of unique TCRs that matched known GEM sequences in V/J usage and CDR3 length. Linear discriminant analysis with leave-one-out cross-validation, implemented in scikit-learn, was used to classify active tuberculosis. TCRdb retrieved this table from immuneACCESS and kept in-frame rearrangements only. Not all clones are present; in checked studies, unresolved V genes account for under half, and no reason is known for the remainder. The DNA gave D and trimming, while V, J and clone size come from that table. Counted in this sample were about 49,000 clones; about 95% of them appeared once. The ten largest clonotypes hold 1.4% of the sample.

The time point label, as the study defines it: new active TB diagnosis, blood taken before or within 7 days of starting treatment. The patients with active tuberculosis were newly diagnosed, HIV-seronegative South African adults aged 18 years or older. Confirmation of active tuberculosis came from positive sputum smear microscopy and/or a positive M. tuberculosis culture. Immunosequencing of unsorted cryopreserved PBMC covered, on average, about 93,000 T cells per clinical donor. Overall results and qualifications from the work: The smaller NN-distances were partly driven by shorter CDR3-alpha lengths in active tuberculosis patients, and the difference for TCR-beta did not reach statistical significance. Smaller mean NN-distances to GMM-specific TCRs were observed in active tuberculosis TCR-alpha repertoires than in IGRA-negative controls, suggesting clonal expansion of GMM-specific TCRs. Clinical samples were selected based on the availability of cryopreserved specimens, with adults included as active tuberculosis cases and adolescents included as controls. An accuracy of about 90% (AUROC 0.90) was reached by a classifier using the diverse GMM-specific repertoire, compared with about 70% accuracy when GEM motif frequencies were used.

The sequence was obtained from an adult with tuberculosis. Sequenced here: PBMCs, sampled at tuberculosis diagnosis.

The DNA sequence follows: TGCGCCAGCAGCTCCCTAGCGGAGAATGAGCAGTTCTTC. Its translation is CASSSLAENEQFF. The chain employs TRBV5-1 and TRBJ2-1; TRBD2 agrees with 7 junctional bases. At the junction V is shortened by 3 bases and J by 7 bases; bases outside the gene matches: 4. The CDR3 contains 13 residues, cysteine and phenylalanine counted. CDR3 DNA only is kept here, 39 bases in frame from base 1. From the germline V gene, CDR1 is SGHRS and CDR2 is YFSETQ.